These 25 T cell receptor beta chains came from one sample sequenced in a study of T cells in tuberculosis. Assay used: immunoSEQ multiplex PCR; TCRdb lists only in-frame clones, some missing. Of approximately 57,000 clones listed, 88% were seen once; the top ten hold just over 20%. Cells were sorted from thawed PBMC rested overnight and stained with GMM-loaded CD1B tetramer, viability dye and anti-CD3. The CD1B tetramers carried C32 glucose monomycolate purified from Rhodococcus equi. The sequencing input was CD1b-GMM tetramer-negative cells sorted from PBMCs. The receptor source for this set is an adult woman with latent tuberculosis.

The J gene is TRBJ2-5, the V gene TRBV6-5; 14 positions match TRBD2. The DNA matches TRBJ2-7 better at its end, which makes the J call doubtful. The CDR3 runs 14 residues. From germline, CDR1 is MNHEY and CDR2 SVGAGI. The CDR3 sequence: CASSPGLAGVEQYF. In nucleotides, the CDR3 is TGTGCCAGCAGTCCGGGACTAGCGGGAGTCGAGCAGTACTTC.

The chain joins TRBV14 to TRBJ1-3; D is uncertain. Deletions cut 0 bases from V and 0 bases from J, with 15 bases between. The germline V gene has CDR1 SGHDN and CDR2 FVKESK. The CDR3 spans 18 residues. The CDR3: CASSQDTAAYYSGNTIYF. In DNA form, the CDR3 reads TGTGCCAGCAGCCAAGATACAGCAGCTTATTACTCTGGAAACACCATATATTTT.

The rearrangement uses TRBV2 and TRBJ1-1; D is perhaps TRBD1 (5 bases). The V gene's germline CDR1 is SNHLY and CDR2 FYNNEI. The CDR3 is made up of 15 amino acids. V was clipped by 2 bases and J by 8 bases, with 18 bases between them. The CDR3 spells CASSERAGLGSEAFF. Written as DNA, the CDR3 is TGTGCCAGCAGTGAACGGGCAGGGCTGGGTTCAGAAGCTTTCTTT.

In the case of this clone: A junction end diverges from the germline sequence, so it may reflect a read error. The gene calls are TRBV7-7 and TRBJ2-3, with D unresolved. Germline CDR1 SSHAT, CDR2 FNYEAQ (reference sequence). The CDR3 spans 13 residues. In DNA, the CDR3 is TGTGCTAGCAGCCCGACCCCGGGTTATACGCAGTATTTT. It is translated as CASSPTPGYTQYF. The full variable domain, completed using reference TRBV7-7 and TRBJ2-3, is GAGVSQSPRYKVTKRGQDVTLRCDPISSHATLYWYQQALGQGPEFLTYFNYEAQPDKSGLPSDRFSAERPEGSISTLTIQRTEQRDSAMYRCASSPTPGYTQYFGPGTRLTVL.

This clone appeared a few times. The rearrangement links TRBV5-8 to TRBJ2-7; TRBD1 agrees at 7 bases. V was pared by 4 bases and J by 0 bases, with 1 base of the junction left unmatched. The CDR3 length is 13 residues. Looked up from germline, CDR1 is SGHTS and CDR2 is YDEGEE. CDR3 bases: TGTGCCAGCAGCCGACAGGGCTCCTACGAGCAGTACTTC. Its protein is CASSRQGSYEQYF.

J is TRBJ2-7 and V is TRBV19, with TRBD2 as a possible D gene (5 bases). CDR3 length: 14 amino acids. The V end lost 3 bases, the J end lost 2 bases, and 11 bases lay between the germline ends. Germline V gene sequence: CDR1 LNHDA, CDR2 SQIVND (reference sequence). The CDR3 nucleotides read TGTGCCAGTAGTATTGGGGTCGGGGCCTACGAGCAGTACTTC. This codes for CASSIGVGAYEQYF.

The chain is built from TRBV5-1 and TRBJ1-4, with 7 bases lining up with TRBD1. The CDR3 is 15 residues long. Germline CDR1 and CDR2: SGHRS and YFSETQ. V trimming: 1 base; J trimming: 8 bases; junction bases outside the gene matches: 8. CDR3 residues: CASSLIGARGEKLFF. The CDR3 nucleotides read TGCGCCAGCAGCTTGATAGGGGCCAGGGGGGAAAAACTGTTTTTT. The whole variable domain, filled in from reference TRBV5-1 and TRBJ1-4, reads KAGVTQTPRYLIKTRGQQVTLSCSPISGHRSVSWYQQTPGQGLQFLFEYFSETQRNKGNFPGRFSGRQFSNSRSEMNVSTLELGDSALYLCASSLIGARGEKLFFGSGTQLSVL.

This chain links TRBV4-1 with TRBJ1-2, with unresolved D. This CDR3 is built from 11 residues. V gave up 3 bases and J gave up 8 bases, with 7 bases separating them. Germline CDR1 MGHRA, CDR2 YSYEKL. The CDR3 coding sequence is TGCGCCAGCAGCCACATCAGAGGCTACACCTTC. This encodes CASSHIRGYTF.

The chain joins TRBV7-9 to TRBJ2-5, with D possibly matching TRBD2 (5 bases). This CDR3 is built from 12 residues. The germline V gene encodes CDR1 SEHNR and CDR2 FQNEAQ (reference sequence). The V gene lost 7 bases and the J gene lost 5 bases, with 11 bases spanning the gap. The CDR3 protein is CASTGLGETQYF. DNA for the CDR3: TGTGCCAGCACTGGACTCGGGGAGACCCAGTACTTC.

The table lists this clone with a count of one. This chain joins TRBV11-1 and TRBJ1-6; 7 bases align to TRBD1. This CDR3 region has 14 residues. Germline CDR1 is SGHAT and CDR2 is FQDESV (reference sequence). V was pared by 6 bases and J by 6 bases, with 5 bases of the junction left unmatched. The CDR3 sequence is CASSPQGSNSPLHF. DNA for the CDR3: TGTGCCAGCAGTCCACAGGGGAGTAATTCACCCCTCCACTTT.

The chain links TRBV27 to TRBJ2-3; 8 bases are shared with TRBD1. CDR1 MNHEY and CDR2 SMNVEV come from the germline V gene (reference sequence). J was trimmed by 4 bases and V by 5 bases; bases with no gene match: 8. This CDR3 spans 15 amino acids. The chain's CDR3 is CASSTWTGYPDTQYF. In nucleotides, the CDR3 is TGTGCCAGCAGTACTTGGACAGGGTATCCAGATACGCAGTATTTT.

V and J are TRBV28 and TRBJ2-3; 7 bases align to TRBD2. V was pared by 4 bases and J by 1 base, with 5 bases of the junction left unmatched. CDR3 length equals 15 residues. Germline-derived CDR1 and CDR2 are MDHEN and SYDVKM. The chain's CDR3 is CASSSAGVGTDTQYF. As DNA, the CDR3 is TGTGCCAGCAGTTCGGCGGGAGTCGGCACAGATACGCAGTATTTT.

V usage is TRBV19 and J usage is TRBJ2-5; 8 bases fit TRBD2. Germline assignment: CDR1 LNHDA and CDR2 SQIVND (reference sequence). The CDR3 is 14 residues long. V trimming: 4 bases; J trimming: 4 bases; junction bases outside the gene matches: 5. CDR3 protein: CASSTGRGGETQYF. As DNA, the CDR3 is TGTGCCAGTAGTACAGGACGGGGGGGAGAGACCCAGTACTTC.

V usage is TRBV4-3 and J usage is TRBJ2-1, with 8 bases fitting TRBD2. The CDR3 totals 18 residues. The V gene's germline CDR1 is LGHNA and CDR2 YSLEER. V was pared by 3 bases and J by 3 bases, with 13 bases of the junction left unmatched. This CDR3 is CASSHALLAERHYNEQFF. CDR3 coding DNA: TGCGCCAGCAGCCATGCCTTACTAGCGGAACGTCACTACAATGAGCAGTTCTTC.

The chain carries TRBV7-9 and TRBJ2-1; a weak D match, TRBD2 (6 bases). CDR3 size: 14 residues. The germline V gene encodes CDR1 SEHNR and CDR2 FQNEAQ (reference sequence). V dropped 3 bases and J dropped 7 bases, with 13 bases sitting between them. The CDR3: CASSFGTLLNEQFF. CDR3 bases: TGTGCCAGCAGCTTCGGGACTCTTTTAAATGAGCAGTTCTTC.

CDR3 protein: CASSLLGIPDEQYF. The CDR3 DNA sequence: TGTGCCAGCAGCTTACTCGGGATTCCCGACGAGCAGTACTTC. The chain carries TRBV7-3 and TRBJ2-7; the D gene is possibly TRBD2 (5 bases). V was shortened by 2 bases and J by 5 bases, with 13 bases between the two germline ends. This CDR3 is 14 amino acids long. CDR1 and CDR2 (germline): SGHTA, FQGTGA.

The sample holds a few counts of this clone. The CDR3 here is CASGDRVGREQYF. In nucleotides, the CDR3 is TGTGCCAGTGGGGACAGGGTAGGGAGAGAGCAGTACTTC. The chain recombines TRBV19 with TRBJ2-7; 9 bases align to TRBD1. This CDR3 is built from 13 residues. Looked up from germline, CDR1 is LNHDA and CDR2 is SQIVND (reference sequence). With 8 bases clipped from V and 7 bases from J, the junction kept 9 bases outside the gene matches.

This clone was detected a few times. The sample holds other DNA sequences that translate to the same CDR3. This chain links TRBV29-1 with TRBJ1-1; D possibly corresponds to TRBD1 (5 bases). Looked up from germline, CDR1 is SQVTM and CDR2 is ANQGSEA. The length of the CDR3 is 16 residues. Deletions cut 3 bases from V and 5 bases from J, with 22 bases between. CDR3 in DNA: TGCAGCGTTGATGATAGAGCGGGACCGGCCCTAACTGAAGCTTTCTTT. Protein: CSVDDRAGPALTEAFF.

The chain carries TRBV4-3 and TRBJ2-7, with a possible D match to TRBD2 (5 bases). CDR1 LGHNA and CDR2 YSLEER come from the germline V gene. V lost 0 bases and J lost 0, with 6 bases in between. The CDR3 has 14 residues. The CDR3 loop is CASSQDRGSYEQYF. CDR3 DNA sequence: TGCGCCAGCAGCCAAGATCGGGGCTCCTACGAGCAGTACTTC.

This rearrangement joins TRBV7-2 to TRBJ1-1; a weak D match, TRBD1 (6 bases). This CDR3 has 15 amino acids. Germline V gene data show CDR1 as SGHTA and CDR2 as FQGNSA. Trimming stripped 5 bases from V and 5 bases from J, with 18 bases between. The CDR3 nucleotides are TGTGCCAGCAGCCACGGACAGATATTTGGGACTGAAGCTTTCTTT. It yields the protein CASSHGQIFGTEAFF.

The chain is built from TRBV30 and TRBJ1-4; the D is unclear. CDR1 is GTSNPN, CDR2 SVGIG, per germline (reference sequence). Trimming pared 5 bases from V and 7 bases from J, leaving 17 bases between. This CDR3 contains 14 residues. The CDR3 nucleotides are TGTGCCTGGTCCCTGGGAGGGATGGCTGAAAAACTGTTTTTT. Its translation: CAWSLGGMAEKLFF. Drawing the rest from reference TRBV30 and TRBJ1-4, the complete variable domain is SQTIHQWPATLVQPVGSPLSLECTVEGTSNPNLYWYRQAAGRGLQLLFYSVGIGQISSEVPQNLSASRPQDRQFILSSKKLLLSDSGFYLCAWSLGGMAEKLFFGSGTQLSVL.

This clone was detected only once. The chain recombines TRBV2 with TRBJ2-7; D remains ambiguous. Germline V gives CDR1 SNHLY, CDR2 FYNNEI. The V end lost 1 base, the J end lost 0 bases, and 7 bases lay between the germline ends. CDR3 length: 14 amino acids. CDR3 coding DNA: TGTGCCAGCAGTGAAGACAGCAACTCCTACGAGCAGTACTTC. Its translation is CASSEDSNSYEQYF.

The CDR3 here is CASSLSSPPDTQYF. Written as DNA, the CDR3 is TGTGCCAGCAGCTTATCTAGCCCCCCAGATACGCAGTATTTT. V is TRBV7-3 and J is TRBJ2-3; a weak D match, TRBD2 (5 bases). The V and J ends lost 2 bases and 4 bases respectively, with 10 bases between them. This CDR3 has 14 residues. Looked up from germline, CDR1 is SGHTA and CDR2 is FQGTGA.

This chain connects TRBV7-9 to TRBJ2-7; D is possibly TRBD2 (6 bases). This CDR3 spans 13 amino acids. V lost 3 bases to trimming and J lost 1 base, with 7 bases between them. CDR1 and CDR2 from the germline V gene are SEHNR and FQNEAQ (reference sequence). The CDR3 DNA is TGTGCCAGCAGCTTCCGGGAGTCCTACGAGCAGTACTTC. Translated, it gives CASSFRESYEQYF.

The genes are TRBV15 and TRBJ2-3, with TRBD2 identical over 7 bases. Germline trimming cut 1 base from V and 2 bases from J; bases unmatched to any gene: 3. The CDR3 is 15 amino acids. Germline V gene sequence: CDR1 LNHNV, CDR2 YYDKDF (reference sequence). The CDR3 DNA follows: TGTGCCACCAGCAGAGGGGCGGGAGACACAGATACGCAGTATTTT. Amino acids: CATSRGAGDTDTQYF.